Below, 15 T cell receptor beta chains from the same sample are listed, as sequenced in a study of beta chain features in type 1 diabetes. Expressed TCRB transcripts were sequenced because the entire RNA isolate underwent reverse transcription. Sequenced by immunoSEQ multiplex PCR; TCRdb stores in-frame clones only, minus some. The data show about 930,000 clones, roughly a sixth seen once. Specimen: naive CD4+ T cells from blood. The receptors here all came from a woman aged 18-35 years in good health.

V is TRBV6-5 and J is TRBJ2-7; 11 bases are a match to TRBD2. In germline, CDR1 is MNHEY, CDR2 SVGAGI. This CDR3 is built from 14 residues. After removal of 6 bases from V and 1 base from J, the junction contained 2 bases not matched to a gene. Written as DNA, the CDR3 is TGTGCCAGCAGAGGGACTAGCGGTTCCTACGAGCAGTACTTC. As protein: CASRGTSGSYEQYF.

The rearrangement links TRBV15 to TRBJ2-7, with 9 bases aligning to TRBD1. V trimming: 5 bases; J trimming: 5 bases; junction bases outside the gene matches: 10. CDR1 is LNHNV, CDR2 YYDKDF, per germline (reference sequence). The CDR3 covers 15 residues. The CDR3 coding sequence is TGTGCCACCAGCCGATTGGGACAGGGTGGGAACGAGCAGTACTTC. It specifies CATSRLGQGGNEQYF.

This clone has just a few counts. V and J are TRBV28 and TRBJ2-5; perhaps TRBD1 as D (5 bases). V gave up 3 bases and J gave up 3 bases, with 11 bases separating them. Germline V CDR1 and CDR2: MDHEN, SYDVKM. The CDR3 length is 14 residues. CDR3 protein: CASSFVGQKETQYF. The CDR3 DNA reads TGTGCCAGCAGTTTCGTGGGGCAGAAAGAGACCCAGTACTTC.

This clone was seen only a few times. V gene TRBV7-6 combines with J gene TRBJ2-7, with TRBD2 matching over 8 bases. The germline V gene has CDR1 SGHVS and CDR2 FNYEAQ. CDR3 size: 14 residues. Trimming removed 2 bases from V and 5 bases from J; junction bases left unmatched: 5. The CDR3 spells CASSLIAGGHEQYF. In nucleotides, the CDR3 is TGTGCCAGCAGCTTAATTGCGGGGGGCCACGAGCAGTACTTC.

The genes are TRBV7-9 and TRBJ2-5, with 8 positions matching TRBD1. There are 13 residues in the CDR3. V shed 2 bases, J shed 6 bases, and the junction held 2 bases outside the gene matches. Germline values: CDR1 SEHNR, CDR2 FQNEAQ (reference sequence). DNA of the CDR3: TGTGCCAGCAGCTTACAGGGGGCACAGACCCAGTACTTC. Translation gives CASSLQGAQTQYF.

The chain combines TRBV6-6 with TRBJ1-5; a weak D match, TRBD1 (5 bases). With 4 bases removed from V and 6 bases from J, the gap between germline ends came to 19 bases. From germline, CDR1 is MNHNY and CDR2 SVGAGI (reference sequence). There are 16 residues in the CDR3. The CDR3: CASSLPFGGAAQPQHF. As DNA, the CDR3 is TGTGCCAGCAGTTTGCCTTTCGGAGGGGCGGCTCAGCCCCAGCATTTT.

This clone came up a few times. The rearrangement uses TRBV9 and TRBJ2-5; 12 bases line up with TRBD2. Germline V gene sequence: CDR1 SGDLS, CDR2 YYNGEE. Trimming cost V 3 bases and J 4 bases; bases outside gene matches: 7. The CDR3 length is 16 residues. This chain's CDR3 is CASSAQTSGRGETQYF. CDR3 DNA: TGTGCCAGCAGCGCTCAGACTAGCGGGAGAGGAGAGACCCAGTACTTC.

CDR3 in amino acids: CASSEGGTSGSGETQYF. CDR3 in DNA: TGTGCCAGCAGTGAAGGTGGGACTAGCGGGAGTGGAGAGACCCAGTACTTC. The chain uses TRBV6-1 and TRBJ2-5; the match to TRBD2 covers 14 bases. Germline V gene lookup returns CDR1 MNHNS and CDR2 SASEGT. This CDR3 has 17 amino acids. With V trimmed by 1 base and J by 4 bases, 5 bases remained unmatched.

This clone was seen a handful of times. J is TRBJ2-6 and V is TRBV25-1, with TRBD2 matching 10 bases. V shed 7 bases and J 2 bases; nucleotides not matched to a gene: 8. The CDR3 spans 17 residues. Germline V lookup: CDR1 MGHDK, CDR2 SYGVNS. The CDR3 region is CASTLAGVKPGANVLTF. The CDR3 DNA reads TGTGCCAGCACCCTAGCGGGAGTAAAACCTGGGGCCAACGTCCTGACTTTC.

CDR3 sequence (DNA): TGTGCCAGCAGTTTGGACGGACTGAATGAAAAACTGTTTTTT. It yields the protein CASSLDGLNEKLFF. The chain recombines TRBV6-5 with TRBJ1-4; unclear D gene. The V end lost 4 bases, the J end lost 5 bases, and 11 bases lay between the germline ends. The CDR3 runs to 14 residues. From germline, CDR1 is MNHEY and CDR2 SVGAGI.

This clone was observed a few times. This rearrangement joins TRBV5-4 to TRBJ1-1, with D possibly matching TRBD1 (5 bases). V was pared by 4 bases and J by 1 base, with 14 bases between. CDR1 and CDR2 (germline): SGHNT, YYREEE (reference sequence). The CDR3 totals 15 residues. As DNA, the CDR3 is TGTGCCAGCAGCCTACCGGGGGTTCCGAACACTGAAGCTTTCTTT. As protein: CASSLPGVPNTEAFF.

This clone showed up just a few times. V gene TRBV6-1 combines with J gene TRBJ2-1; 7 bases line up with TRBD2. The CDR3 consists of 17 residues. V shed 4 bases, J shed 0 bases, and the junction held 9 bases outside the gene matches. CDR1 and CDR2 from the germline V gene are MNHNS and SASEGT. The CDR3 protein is CASSGRLAGSSYNEQFF. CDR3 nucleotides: TGTGCCAGCAGTGGGCGACTAGCCGGGAGCTCCTACAATGAGCAGTTCTTC.

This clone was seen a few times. CDR3 bases: TGTGCCAGCAGTTCGCCAAGGGTCCGGGGGAACATTCAGTACTTC. Translation gives CASSSPRVRGNIQYF. This chain connects TRBV27 to TRBJ2-4; maybe TRBD2 (6 bases). Trimming cost V 4 bases and J 7 bases, with 17 bases left between them. The CDR3 totals 15 residues. Per germline, CDR1 MNHEY and CDR2 SMNVEV (reference sequence).

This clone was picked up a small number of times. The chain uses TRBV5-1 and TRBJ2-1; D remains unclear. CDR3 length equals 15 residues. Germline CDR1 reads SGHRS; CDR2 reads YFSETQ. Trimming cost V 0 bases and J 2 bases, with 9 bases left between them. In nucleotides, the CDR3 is TGCGCCAGCAGCTTGGATTGGCCAGCCTACAATGAGCAGTTCTTC. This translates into CASSLDWPAYNEQFF.

The CDR3 DNA reads as TGTGCCAGCCAGCTTCACCCAGGATCGGATACGCAGTATTTT. Protein sequence: CASQLHPGSDTQYF. The V call is TRBV7-6, the J call TRBJ2-3; no definite D call. V was shortened by 8 bases and J by 6 bases, with 18 bases between the two germline ends. The germline V gene encodes CDR1 SGHVS and CDR2 FNYEAQ. This CDR3 spans 14 amino acids.